This T cell receptor beta chain derives from a study of Ad26.COV2.S vaccination and SARS-CoV-2 variants. The CDR3 has 15 residues. After removal of 4 bases from V and 7 bases from J, the junction contained 10 bases not matched to a gene. Germline CDR1 is MNHEY and CDR2 is SMNVEV (reference sequence). Documented treatment: over 15 received Ad26.COV2.S at low or high dose, single or two shots; about 5 received placebo; per-sample allocation not given. Repertoires come from day 63 after the first vaccine or placebo injection. Using immunoSEQ multiplex PCR, the repertoire was profiled, and TCRdb retains in-frame clones only, with some absent. In the table there are hundreds of thousands of clones, 75% to 90% of which are singletons.

The chain recombines TRBV27 with TRBJ1-5, with TRBD1 matching 7 bases. The sequence derives from a person between 18 and 65 years old who received the Ad26.COV2.S COVID-19 vaccine or a placebo. Sample: peripheral blood, taken in a trial of Ad26.COV2.S vaccine versus placebo. CDR3: CASSSLDRVAQPQHF. CDR3 nucleotide sequence: TGTGCCAGCAGTTCTCTCGACAGGGTAGCCCAGCCCCAGCATTTT.